This is a list of T cell receptor beta chains from one sample in a study of cytomegalovirus exposure and HLA in healthy donors. Clones were read by immunoSEQ multiplex PCR, and TCRdb kept only the in-frame ones, dropping some. This table has 75,000 to 90,000 clones, around 78% appearing once. The specimen was PBMCs. The receptors stem from a man aged 40-49 years in good health and CMV-seronegative. The CDR3 runs from the conserved cysteine through the conserved F or W. D genes are given only for firm matches. Size is stated for part of the rows, as once, few or many counts, or as a class when the clone is expanded.

len: 13; d_gene: NA; j_gene: TRBJ2-3; v_gene: TRBV11-1; abundance: NA; CDR3nt: TGTGCCAGCAGCTTAGCCGGCACAGATACGCAGTATTTT; CDR3aa: CASSLAGTDTQYF
len: 14; d_gene: NA; j_gene: TRBJ2-3; v_gene: TRBV27; abundance: NA; CDR3nt: TGTGCCAGCAGTTTATCTATAGCCACAGATACGCAGTATTTT; CDR3aa: CASSLSIATDTQYF
len: 14; d_gene: NA; j_gene: TRBJ1-1; v_gene: TRBV5-4; abundance: NA; CDR3nt: TGTGCCAGCAGGATGTGGGGGGGAAGTACTGAAGCTTTCTTT; CDR3aa: CASRMWGGSTEAFF
len: 13; d_gene: NA; j_gene: TRBJ1-2; v_gene: TRBV6-5; abundance: NA; CDR3nt: TGTGCCAGCAGCCCTAGCGCTGACTATGGCTACACCTTC; CDR3aa: CASSPSADYGYTF
len: 13; d_gene: NA; j_gene: TRBJ1-1; v_gene: TRBV6-6; abundance: NA; CDR3nt: TGTGCCAGCAGTTACGTGCCCCGGGCTGAAGCTTTCTTT; CDR3aa: CASSYVPRAEAFF
len: 14; d_gene: NA; j_gene: TRBJ2-1; v_gene: TRBV6-5; abundance: NA; CDR3nt: TGTGCCAGCAGGGGCGGGGGCGATTACAATGAGCAGTTCTTC; CDR3aa: CASRGGGDYNEQFF
len: 15; d_gene: TRBD2; j_gene: TRBJ2-1; v_gene: TRBV27; abundance: NA; CDR3nt: TGTGCCAGCAGTTTAAGACTAGCGGGAGCAAATGAGCAGTTCTTC; CDR3aa: CASSLRLAGANEQFF
len: 14; d_gene: TRBD2; j_gene: TRBJ2-7; v_gene: TRBV9; abundance: NA; CDR3nt: TGTGCCAGCAGCGTAGCTTCGGGAGGGAACGAGCAGTACTTC; CDR3aa: CASSVASGGNEQYF
len: 15; d_gene: TRBD2; j_gene: TRBJ2-7; v_gene: TRBV4-2; abundance: NA; CDR3nt: TGTGCCAGCAGCCCTTCGACTAGCGGGTCCTACGAGCAGTACTTC; CDR3aa: CASSPSTSGSYEQYF
len: 14; d_gene: TRBD1; j_gene: TRBJ1-1; v_gene: TRBV5-5; abundance: once; CDR3nt: TGTGCCAGCAGCTTGGGGACACAGGGGGCGGAAGCTTTCTTT; CDR3aa: CASSLGTQGAEAFF
len: 15; d_gene: NA; j_gene: TRBJ2-1; v_gene: TRBV7-4; abundance: NA; CDR3nt: TGTGCCAGCAGCTTGGACTCCACCATCACCAATGAGCAGTTCTTC; CDR3aa: CASSLDSTITNEQFF
len: 16; d_gene: TRBD1; j_gene: TRBJ2-7; v_gene: TRBV5-5; abundance: NA; CDR3nt: TGTGCCAGCAGCTCCCCGGCCGGGACAGGATCCTACGAGCAGTACTTC; CDR3aa: CASSSPAGTGSYEQYF
len: 14; d_gene: TRBD2; j_gene: TRBJ2-7; v_gene: TRBV19; abundance: NA; CDR3nt: TGTGCCAGTAGTATACTAGCGGGTACCTACGAGCAGTACTTC; CDR3aa: CASSILAGTYEQYF
len: 15; d_gene: TRBD2; j_gene: TRBJ2-7; v_gene: TRBV9; abundance: NA; CDR3nt: TGTGCCAGCAGCGTAGGAAGCGGGAGTAGGCACGAGCAGTACTTC; CDR3aa: CASSVGSGSRHEQYF
len: 14; d_gene: TRBD1; j_gene: TRBJ1-2; v_gene: TRBV5-6; abundance: NA; CDR3nt: TGTGCCAGCAGCCTGGGACAGGGGGCGGAAGGCTACACCTTC; CDR3aa: CASSLGQGAEGYTF
len: 14; d_gene: TRBD1; j_gene: TRBJ2-1; v_gene: TRBV7-9; abundance: NA; CDR3nt: TGTGCCTTCCGCCGACAGGGATGGGGCAATGAGCAGTTCTTC; CDR3aa: CAFRRQGWGNEQFF